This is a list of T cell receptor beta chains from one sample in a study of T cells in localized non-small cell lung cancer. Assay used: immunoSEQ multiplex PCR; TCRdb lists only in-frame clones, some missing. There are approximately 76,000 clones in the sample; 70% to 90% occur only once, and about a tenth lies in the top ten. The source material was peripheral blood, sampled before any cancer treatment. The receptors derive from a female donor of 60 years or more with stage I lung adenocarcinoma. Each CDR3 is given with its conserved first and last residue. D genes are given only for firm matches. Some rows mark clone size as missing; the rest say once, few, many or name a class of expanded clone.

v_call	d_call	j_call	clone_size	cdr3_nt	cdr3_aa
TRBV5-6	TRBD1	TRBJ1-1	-	TGTGCCAGCATCCGGCGGACAGGGGGCGGGAGAATGAACACTGAAGCTTTCTTT	CASIRRTGGGRMNTEAFF
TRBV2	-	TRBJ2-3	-	TGTGCCAGTGGTTACCACCCTGCAACTGGTACGCAGTATTTT	CASGYHPATGTQYF
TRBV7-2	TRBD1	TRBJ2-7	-	TGTGCCAGCAGCTTAGCCGGGACAGGTACTGCCTACGAGCAGTACTTC	CASSLAGTGTAYEQYF
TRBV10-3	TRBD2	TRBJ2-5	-	TGTGCCATCGGACTAGCGGGGGGGACCCAGTACTTC	CAIGLAGGTQYF
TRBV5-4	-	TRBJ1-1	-	TGTGCCAGCACCTCCTTTAATCGCGGGATGAACACTGAAGCTTTCTTT	CASTSFNRGMNTEAFF
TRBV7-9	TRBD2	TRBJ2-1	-	TGTGCCAGCAGCCGCAAGGTAGCGGGGGTTTCGTCGTACAATGAGCAGTTCTTC	CASSRKVAGVSSYNEQFF
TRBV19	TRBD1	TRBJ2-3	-	TGTGCCAGTAGTAGGACAGGGGGCGAGGGTGATACGCAGTATTTT	CASSRTGGEGDTQYF
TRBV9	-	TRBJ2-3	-	TGTGCCAGCAGCGTAGGGCTGGGGGCAGATACGCAGTATTTT	CASSVGLGADTQYF
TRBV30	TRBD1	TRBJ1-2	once	TGTGCCTCCCGGTTACAGGGGGCCTGGTATGGCTACACCTTC	CASRLQGAWYGYTF
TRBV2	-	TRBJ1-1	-	TGTGCCAGCAGCGGACACACGAACACTGAAGCTTTCTTT	CASSGHTNTEAFF
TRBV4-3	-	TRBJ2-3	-	TGCGCCAGCAGCCAAGGCGTCATGCGGGGTGGGGATACGCAGTATTTT	CASSQGVMRGGDTQYF
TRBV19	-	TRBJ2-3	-	TGTGCCAGTAGTTTGTTCCCTTCAGGGGGCACAGATACGCAGTATTTT	CASSLFPSGGTDTQYF
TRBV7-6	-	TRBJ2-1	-	TGTGCCAGCAGCTTAAGGTCTGCTCTTTCATTTTACAATGAGCAGTTCTTC	CASSLRSALSFYNEQFF
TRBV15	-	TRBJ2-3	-	TGTGCCACCAGCCCAAACACAGATACGCAGTATTTT	CATSPNTDTQYF
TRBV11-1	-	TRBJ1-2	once	TGTGCCAGCAGCTTAGACAGGCGGTCTTATCGCTACACCTTC	CASSLDRRSYRYTF
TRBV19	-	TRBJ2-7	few	TGTGCCAGCCGTACTAAGGGTGATACCTACGAGCAGTACTTC	CASRTKGDTYEQYF
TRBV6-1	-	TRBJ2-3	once	TGTGCCAGCAATACGCCCCGGGAAAGACCGGATACGCAGTATTTT	CASNTPRERPDTQYF
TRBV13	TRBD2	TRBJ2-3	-	TGTGCCAGCAGCCCGGGACTAGCGGGAGCCCGGAGCACAGATACGCAGTATTTT	CASSPGLAGARSTDTQYF
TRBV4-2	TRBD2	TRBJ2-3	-	TGTGCCAGCAGCCGTCTAGCGGGCACAGATACGCAGTATTTT	CASSRLAGTDTQYF
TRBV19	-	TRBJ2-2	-	TGTGCCAGTAGTATACAGGGGCTCACCGGGGAGCTGTTTTTT	CASSIQGLTGELFF
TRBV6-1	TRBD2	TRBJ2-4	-	TGTGCCAGCAGTGCGAACCTACCAAACCCGACTAGCGGGCAGCAAAACATTCAGTACTTC	CASSANLPNPTSGQQNIQYF
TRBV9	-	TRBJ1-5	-	TGTGCCAGCAGCGTAGTCACAGGCCACAATCAGCCCCAGCATTTT	CASSVVTGHNQPQHF
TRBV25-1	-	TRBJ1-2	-	TGTGCCAGCAGTGGACCCTATGGCTACACCTTC	CASSGPYGYTF
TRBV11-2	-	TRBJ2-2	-	TGTGCCAGCGGGGTAGCTTCCTTCCCCCGGGAGCTGTTTTTT	CASGVASFPRELFF
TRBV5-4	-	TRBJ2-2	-	TGTGCCAGCAGCTTGGAAATGAACACCGGGGAGCTGTTTTTT	CASSLEMNTGELFF
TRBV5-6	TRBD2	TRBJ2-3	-	TGTGCCAGCAGCTTCGCTAGCGGGCGCACAGATACGCAGTATTTT	CASSFASGRTDTQYF
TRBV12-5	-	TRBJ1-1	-	TGTGCTAGTGGTTTGGGGCAGCCCAACACTGAAGCTTTCTTT	CASGLGQPNTEAFF